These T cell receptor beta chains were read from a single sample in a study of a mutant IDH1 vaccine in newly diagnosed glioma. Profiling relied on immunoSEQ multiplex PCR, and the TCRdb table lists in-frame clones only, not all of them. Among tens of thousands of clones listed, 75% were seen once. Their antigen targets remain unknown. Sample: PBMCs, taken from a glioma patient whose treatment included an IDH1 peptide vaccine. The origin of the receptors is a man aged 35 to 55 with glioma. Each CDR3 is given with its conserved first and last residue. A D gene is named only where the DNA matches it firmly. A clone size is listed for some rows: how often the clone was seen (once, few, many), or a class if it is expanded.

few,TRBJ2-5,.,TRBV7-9,CASSRKETQYF,TGTGCCAGCAGCCGTAAAGAGACCCAGTACTTC
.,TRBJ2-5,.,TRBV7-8,CASSLGEETQYF,TGTGCCAGCAGCTTAGGTGAAGAGACCCAGTACTTC
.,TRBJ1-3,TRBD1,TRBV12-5,CASGPGQVLGNTIYF,TGTGCTAGTGGCCCGGGACAGGTTCTCGGAAACACCATATATTTT
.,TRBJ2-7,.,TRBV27,CASSSANTYEQYF,TGTGCCAGCAGTTCAGCGAATACCTACGAGCAGTACTTC
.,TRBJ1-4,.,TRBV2,CASSEWGEGEKLFF,TGTGCCAGCAGTGAATGGGGGGAGGGTGAAAAACTGTTTTTT
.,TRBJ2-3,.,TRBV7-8,CASSLQGRTDTQYF,TGTGCCAGCAGCTTACAGGGTCGCACAGATACGCAGTATTTT
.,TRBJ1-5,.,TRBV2,CASSEGQPRGNQPQHF,TGTGCCAGCAGTGAAGGACAGCCTAGGGGCAATCAGCCCCAGCATTTT
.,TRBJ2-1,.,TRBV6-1,CASSVLSNEQFF,TGTGCCAGCAGTGTACTTTCCAATGAGCAGTTCTTC
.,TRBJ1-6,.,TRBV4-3,CASSQEGRESPLHF,TGCGCCAGCAGCCAAGAAGGCAGGGAGTCACCCCTCCACTTT
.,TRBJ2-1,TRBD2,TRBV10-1,CASSVSWGGEQFF,TGCGCCAGCAGTGTGTCCTGGGGGGGGGAGCAGTTCTTC
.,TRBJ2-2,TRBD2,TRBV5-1,CASSLAGGSFNTGELFF,TGCGCCAGCAGCTTGGCCGGGGGGAGCTTTAACACCGGGGAGCTGTTTTTT
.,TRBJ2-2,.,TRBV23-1,CASRRRGLFF,TGCGCCAGCAGACGCCGGGGGCTGTTTTTT
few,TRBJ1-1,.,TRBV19,CASNGLGEAFF,TGTGCCAGTAACGGCCTGGGAGAAGCTTTCTTT
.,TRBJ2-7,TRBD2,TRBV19,CASRTSGTYEQYF,TGTGCCAGCCGGACTAGCGGGACCTACGAGCAGTACTTC
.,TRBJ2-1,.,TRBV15,CATSREGGPDNEQFF,TGTGCCACCAGCAGAGAAGGGGGGCCAGACAATGAGCAGTTCTTC
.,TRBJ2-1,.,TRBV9,CASSARGAGEQFF,TGTGCCAGCAGCGCCAGAGGGGCGGGTGAGCAGTTCTTC
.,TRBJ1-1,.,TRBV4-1,CASSNLIPGLRPMNTEAFF,TGCGCCAGCAGCAATCTCATTCCGGGACTGCGGCCTATGAACACTGAAGCTTTCTTT
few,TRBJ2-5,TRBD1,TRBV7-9,CASSGATGIETQYF,TGTGCCAGCAGCGGTGCGACAGGGATAGAGACCCAGTACTTC